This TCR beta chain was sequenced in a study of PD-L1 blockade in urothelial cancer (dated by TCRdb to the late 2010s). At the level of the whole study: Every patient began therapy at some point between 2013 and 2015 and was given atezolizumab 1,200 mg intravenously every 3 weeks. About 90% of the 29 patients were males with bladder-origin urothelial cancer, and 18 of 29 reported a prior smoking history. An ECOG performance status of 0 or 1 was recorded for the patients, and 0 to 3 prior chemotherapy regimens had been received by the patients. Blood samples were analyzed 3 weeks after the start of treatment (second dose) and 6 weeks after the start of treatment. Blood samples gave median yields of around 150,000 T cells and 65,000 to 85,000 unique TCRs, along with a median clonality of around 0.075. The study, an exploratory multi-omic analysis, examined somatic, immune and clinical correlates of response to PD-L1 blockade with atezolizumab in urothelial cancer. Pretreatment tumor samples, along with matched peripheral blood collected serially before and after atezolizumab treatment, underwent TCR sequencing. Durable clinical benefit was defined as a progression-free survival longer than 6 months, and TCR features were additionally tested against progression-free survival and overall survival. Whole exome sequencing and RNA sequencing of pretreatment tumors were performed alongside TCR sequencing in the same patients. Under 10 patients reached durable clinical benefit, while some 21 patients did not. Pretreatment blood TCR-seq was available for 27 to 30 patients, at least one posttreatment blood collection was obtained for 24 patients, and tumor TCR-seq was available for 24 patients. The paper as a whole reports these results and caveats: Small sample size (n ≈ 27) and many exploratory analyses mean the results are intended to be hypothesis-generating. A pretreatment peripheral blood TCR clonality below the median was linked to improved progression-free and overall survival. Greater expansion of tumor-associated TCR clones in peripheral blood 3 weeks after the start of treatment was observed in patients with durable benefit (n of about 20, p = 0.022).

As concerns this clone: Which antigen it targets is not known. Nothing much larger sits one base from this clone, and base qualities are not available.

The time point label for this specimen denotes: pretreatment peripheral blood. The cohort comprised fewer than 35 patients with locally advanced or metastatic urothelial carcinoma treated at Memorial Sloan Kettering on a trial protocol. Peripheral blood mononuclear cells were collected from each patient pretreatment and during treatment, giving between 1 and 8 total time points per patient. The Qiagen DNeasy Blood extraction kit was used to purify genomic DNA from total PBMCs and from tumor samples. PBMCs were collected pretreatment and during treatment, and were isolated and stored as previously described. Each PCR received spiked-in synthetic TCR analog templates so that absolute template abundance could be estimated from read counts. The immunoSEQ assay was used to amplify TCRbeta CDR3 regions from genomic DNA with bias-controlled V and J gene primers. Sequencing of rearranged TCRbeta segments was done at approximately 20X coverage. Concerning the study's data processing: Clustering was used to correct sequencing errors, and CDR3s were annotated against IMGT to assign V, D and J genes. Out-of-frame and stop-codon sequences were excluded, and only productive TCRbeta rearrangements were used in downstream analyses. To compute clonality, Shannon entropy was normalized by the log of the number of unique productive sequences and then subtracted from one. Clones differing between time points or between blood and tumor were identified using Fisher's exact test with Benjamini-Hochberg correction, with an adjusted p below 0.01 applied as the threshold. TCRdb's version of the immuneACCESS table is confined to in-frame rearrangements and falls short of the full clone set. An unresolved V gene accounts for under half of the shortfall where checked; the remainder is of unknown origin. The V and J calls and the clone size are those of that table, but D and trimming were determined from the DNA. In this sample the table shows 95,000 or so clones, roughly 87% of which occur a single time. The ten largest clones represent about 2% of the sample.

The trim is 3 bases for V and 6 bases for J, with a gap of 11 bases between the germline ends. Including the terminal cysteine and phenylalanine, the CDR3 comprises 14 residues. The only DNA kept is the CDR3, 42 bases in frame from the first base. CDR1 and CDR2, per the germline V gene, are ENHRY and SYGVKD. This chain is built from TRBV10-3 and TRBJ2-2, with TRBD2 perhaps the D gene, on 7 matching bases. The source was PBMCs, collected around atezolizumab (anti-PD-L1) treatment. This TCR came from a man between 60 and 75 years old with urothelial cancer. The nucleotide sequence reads TGTGCCATCAGTGAAGGGGGGAGGGCCGGGGAGCTGTTTTTT. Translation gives CAISEGGRAGELFF.